Shown below are 19 T cell receptor beta chains from a single sample sequenced in a study of blood T cell repertoires in COVID-19. Method: immunoSEQ multiplex PCR; TCRdb's copy keeps in-frame clones and lacks some. Of approximately 670,000 clones in the sample, just under 90% were seen once. Sequencing input: peripheral blood. The source is a woman in her late teens or twenties with acute or convalescent COVID-19.

The sample holds one count of this clone. The CDR3 sequence: CASSQVVTLRASSTDTQYF. The CDR3, as DNA: TGCGCCAGCAGCCAAGTCGTTACATTGCGGGCCTCTAGCACAGATACGCAGTATTTT. The V gene is TRBV4-1, the J gene TRBJ2-3; D may be TRBD2 (5 bases). The germline gives CDR1 MGHRA, CDR2 YSYEKL. The ends were cut back, 1 base at V and 0 bases at J, with 20 bases in the middle. The CDR3 is made up of 19 amino acids.

V is TRBV5-6 and J is TRBJ2-7; 7 bases match TRBD2. The V gene end was trimmed by 3 bases and the J gene end by 1 base; junction bases not matched to a gene: 1. CDR3 length: 13 residues. The V gene's germline CDR1 is SGHDT and CDR2 YYEEEE. The CDR3 loop is CASSSAGSYEQYF. Written as DNA, the CDR3 is TGTGCCAGCAGCTCAGCGGGATCCTACGAGCAGTACTTC.

This chain uses TRBV19 with TRBJ1-1; D is unclear. Trimming took 5 bases from V and 0 from J, leaving 10 bases between them. The CDR3 is 14 residues long. Germline V gene sequence: CDR1 LNHDA, CDR2 SQIVND (reference sequence). The CDR3 reads CASSSYGMNTEAFF. The CDR3 region has the DNA TGTGCCAGTAGTTCCTACGGGATGAACACTGAAGCTTTCTTT.

The chain joins TRBV27 to TRBJ1-5; D uncertain. Germline V CDR1 and CDR2: MNHEY, SMNVEV (reference sequence). This CDR3 has 11 residues. The germline V and J ends were trimmed by 6 bases and 7 bases, with 7 bases remaining between them. The CDR3 region has the DNA TGTGCCAGCAGCCTACCCCAGCCCCAGCATTTT. Amino acids: CASSLPQPQHF.

V usage is TRBV12-3 or TRBV12-4 and J usage is TRBJ1-4; tentatively, D is TRBD1 (5 bases). V was trimmed by 10 bases and J by 0 bases, leaving 9 bases between them. The CDR3 is 13 residues long. CDR3 region: CATRGSTNEKLFF. The CDR3 DNA sequence: TGTGCCACCCGGGGGTCAACTAATGAAAAACTGTTTTTT.

The genes are TRBV9 and TRBJ1-2; TRBD1 matches 12 bases. The V gene's germline CDR1 is SGDLS and CDR2 YYNGEE. Trimming cost V 0 bases and J 7 bases; bases outside gene matches: 4. The length of the CDR3 is 15 residues. The CDR3, as DNA: TGTGCCAGCAGCGTAGAGGGACAGGGGGCGGTTGGCTACACCTTC. This gives the protein CASSVEGQGAVGYTF.

Here the CDR3 reads CSVALARNQPQHF. The DNA for the CDR3 is TGCAGCGTTGCCCTGGCCAGGAATCAGCCCCAGCATTTT. This chain links TRBV29-1 with TRBJ1-5; D is ambiguous. CDR3 length: 13 residues. Germline-derived CDR1 and CDR2 are SQVTM and ANQGSEA. Trimming shortened V by 4 bases and J by 4 bases, and 11 bases separated the two germline ends.

This CDR3 reads CASSERNPPRNEQYF. In nucleotides, the CDR3 is TGTGCCAGCAGTGAAAGGAACCCCCCCAGGAACGAGCAGTACTTC. The rearrangement links TRBV6-1 to TRBJ2-7; D unresolved. The CDR3 spans 15 residues. Germline-derived CDR1 and CDR2 are MNHNS and SASEGT. V was shortened by 2 bases and J by 5 bases, with 16 bases between the two germline ends.

The chain couples TRBV4-1 to TRBJ1-2; D gene ambiguous. Between the trimmed V and J ends, which lost 1 base and 4 bases, there was a span of 7 bases. The CDR3 is made up of 13 amino acids. The germline gives CDR1 MGHRA, CDR2 YSYEKL. CDR3 region: CASSQVYTYGYTF. In DNA form, the CDR3 reads TGCGCCAGCAGCCAAGTGTACACCTATGGCTACACCTTC.

This clone was found once. V gene TRBV6-5 combines with J gene TRBJ1-2; a possible D gene is TRBD1 (6 bases). Between the trimmed V and J ends, which lost 9 bases and 7 bases, there was a span of 21 bases. The CDR3 is 14 residues long. Germline loops: CDR1 MNHEY, CDR2 SVGAGI. The CDR3 DNA reads as TGTGCCAGTGAGAATGCGGGGGGGCGTATTGGCTACACCTTC. Translated, it gives CASENAGGRIGYTF.

This clone was observed a handful of times. The rearrangement joins TRBV9 to TRBJ1-6; 8 bases line up with TRBD1. Trimming took 2 bases from V and 5 from J; bases not matched to a gene: 3. The V gene's germline CDR1 is SGDLS and CDR2 YYNGEE. CDR3 length: 15 residues. CDR3 residues: CASSVSDRDNSPLHF. The CDR3, as DNA: TGTGCCAGCAGCGTCTCGGACAGGGATAATTCACCCCTCCACTTT. Full variable domain (rest looked up from reference TRBV9 and TRBJ1-6): DSGVTQTPKHLITATGQRVTLRCSPRSGDLSVYWYQQSLDQGLQFLIQYYNGEERAKGNILERFSAQQFPDLHSELNLSSLELGDSALYFCASSVSDRDNSPLHFGNGTRLTVT.

The chain combines TRBV3-1 (or the pseudogene TRBV3-2) with TRBJ2-7, with 7 positions matching TRBD2. CDR1 is LGHDT, CDR2 YNNKEL, per germline (reference sequence). The CDR3 is made up of 15 amino acids. J gave up 1 base and V 2 bases, and 5 bases lay outside the gene matches. The DNA for the CDR3 is TGTGCCAGCAGCCAAAGGACGGGGGGATCCTACGAGCAGTACTTC. Translation: CASSQRTGGSYEQYF.

This clone was counted only a few times. The rearrangement uses TRBV6-2 or TRBV6-3 and TRBJ1-1, with TRBD1 matching over 7 bases. The germline gives CDR1 MNHEY, CDR2 SVGEGT. The CDR3 has 15 residues. Trimming took 0 bases from V and 5 from J; bases not matched to a gene: 6. The CDR3 loop reads CASSYSEGAGTEAFF. CDR3 DNA: TGTGCCAGCAGTTACTCAGAGGGGGCAGGGACTGAAGCTTTCTTT.

This chain uses TRBV6-5 with TRBJ2-3, with a weak D call TRBD1 (5 bases). CDR1 MNHEY and CDR2 SVGAGI come from the germline V gene. The CDR3 runs 14 residues. The germline V and J ends were trimmed by 9 bases and 0 bases, with 13 bases remaining between them. DNA for the CDR3: TGTGCCAGTTCAGGGCCCTCTAGCACAGATACGCAGTATTTT. Protein: CASSGPSSTDTQYF.

The chain employs TRBV28 and TRBJ1-1, with 7 bases identical to TRBD1. Per the germline V gene, CDR1 is MDHEN and CDR2 is SYDVKM. This CDR3 has 15 residues. V shed 5 bases, J shed 1 base, and the junction held 7 bases outside the gene matches. The CDR3: CASSPPDRANTEAFF. CDR3 coding DNA: TGTGCCAGCAGTCCCCCCGACAGGGCGAACACTGAAGCTTTCTTT.

This chain joins TRBV19 and TRBJ1-2, with D possibly matching TRBD1 (5 bases). Germline CDR1 is LNHDA and CDR2 is SQIVND (reference sequence). Trimming left V 1 base short and J 6 bases short, with 12 bases between. The length of the CDR3 is 14 residues. The CDR3 nucleotides read TGTGCCAGTAGTATAGGCGGAGGGGCCAATGGCTACACCTTC. Protein: CASSIGGGANGYTF.

On this clone: Other DNA sequences in the same sample also yield this CDR3. The CDR3 DNA follows: TGTGCCAGCAGCCAAGGGACAGGTGGCACTGAAGCTTTCTTT. It yields the protein CASSQGTGGTEAFF. The chain employs TRBV3-1 (or the pseudogene TRBV3-2) and TRBJ1-1, with 7 bases that match TRBD1. Germline CDR1 is LGHDT and CDR2 is YNNKEL (reference sequence). There are 14 residues in the CDR3. The V gene end was trimmed by 1 base and the J gene end by 4 bases; junction bases not matched to a gene: 3.

V usage is TRBV7-9 and J usage is TRBJ1-1, with D possibly being TRBD1 (5 bases). The V and J ends lost 3 bases and 2 bases respectively, with 22 bases between them. The CDR3 spans 18 residues. Germline V gene data show CDR1 as SEHNR and CDR2 as FQNEAQ (reference sequence). CDR3: CASSFGAGGGPTNTEAFF. DNA of the CDR3: TGTGCCAGCAGCTTCGGAGCTGGGGGGGGACCAACTAACACTGAAGCTTTCTTT.

The V call is TRBV6-5, the J call TRBJ2-5, with D possibly matching TRBD1 (5 bases). CDR1 MNHEY and CDR2 SVGAGI come from the germline V gene. V gave up 7 bases and J gave up 4 bases, with 13 bases separating them. CDR3 length equals 13 residues. The CDR3 loop is CASTPPGLETQYF. The CDR3 region has the DNA TGTGCCAGCACCCCCCCAGGGTTAGAGACCCAGTACTTC.